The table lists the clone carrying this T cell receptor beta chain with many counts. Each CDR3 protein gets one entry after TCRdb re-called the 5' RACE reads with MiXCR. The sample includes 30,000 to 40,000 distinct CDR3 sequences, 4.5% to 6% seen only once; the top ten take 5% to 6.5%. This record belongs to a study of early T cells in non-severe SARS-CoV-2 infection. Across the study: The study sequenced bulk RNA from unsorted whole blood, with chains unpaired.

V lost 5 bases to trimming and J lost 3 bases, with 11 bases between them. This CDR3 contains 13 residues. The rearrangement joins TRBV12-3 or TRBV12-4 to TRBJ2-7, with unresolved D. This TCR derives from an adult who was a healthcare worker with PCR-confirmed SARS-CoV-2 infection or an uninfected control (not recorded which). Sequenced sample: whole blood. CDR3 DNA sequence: TGTGCCAGCAGTCTCGCCATGAACTACGAGCAGTACTTC. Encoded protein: CASSLAMNYEQYF.